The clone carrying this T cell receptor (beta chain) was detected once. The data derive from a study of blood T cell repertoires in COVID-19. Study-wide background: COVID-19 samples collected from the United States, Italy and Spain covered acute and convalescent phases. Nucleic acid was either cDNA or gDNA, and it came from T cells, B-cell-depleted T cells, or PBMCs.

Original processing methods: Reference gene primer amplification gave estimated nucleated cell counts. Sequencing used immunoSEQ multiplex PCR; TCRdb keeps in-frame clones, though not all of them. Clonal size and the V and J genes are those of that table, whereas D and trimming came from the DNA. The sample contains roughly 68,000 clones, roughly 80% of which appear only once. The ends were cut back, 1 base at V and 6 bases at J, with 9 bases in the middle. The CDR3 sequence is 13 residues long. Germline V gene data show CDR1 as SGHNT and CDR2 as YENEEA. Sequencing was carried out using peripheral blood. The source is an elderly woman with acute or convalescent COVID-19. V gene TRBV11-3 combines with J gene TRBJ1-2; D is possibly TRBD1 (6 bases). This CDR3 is CASSLVSGDGYTF. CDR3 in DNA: TGTGCCAGCAGCTTAGTTTCAGGGGATGGCTACACCTTC.